Below, one T cell receptor beta chain is given with its context. These data are taken from a study of OX40 agonist ivuxolimab in advanced cancers. Overall study: Cancers in dose escalation were hepatocellular, melanoma, renal cell and head and neck. Among those enrolled, mean age was 60 years (range about 23 to 90) and approximately 80% were male. The eligibility criteria allowed prior anti-PD-1, anti-PD-L1 or anti-CTLA-4 therapy, and about 40% had some. Three patients responded partially, comprising one with hepatocellular carcinoma and two with cutaneous melanoma.

Repertoires were generated with immunoSEQ multiplex PCR, while TCRdb's copy carries only in-frame clones and drops some. Of about 69,000 clones in the sample, 90% to 95% were seen once. Germline CDR1 is MNHEY and CDR2 is SMNVEV (reference sequence). The CDR3 sequence is 17 residues long. The sequence derives from an adult with an advanced solid tumor such as melanoma, head and neck, liver or kidney cancer. The sample here was CD4+ or CD8+ T cells sorted from blood, taken in a trial of the OX40 agonist ivuxolimab. This chain joins TRBV27 and TRBJ2-5; 14 bases line up with TRBD2. The J call may be incorrect, as the DNA end agrees better with TRBJ2-7. The CDR3 protein is CASRVRGLAGVTYEQYF. CDR3 bases: TGTGCCAGCAGAGTAAGGGGACTAGCGGGAGTTACCTACGAGCAGTACTTC.